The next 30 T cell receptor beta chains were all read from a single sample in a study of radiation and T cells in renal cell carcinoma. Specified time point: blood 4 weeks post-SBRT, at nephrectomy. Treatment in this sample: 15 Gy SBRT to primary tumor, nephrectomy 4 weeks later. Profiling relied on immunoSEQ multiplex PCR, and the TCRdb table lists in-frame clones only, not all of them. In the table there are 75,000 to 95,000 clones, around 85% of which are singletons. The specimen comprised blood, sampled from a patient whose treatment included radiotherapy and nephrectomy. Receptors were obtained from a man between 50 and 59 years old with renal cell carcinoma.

The CDR3 coding sequence is TGTGCCAGCAGCCCACGGGACACGCCATACTATGGCTACACCTTC. Protein product: CASSPRDTPYYGYTF. The rearrangement uses TRBV7-9 and TRBJ1-2; maybe TRBD1 (6 bases). V lost 5 bases, J lost 3 bases, and 16 bases lay in between. Looked up from germline, CDR1 is SEHNR and CDR2 is FQNEAQ (reference sequence). The CDR3 is made up of 15 amino acids.

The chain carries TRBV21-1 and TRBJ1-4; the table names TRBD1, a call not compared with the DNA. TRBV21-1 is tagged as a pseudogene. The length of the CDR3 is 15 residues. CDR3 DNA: TGTGCCAGCAGCAAACCCGGGACAGACAATGAAAAACTGTTTTTT. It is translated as CASSKPGTDNEKLFF.

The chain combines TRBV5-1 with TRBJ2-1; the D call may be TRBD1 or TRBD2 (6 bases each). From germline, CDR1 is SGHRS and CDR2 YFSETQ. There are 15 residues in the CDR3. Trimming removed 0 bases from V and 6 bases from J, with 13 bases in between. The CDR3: CASSLAGRGLNEQFF. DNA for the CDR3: TGCGCCAGCAGCTTGGCAGGACGGGGGCTCAATGAGCAGTTCTTC.

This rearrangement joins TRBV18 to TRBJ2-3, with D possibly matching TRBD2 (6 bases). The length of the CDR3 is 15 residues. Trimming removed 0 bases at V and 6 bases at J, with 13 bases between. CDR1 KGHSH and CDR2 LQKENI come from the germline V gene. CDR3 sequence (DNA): TGTGCCAGCTCACCACCGGCGGGGCCTCTGGATACGCAGTATTTT. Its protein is CASSPPAGPLDTQYF. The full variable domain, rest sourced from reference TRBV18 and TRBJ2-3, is NAGVMQNPRHLVRRRGQEARLRCSPMKGHSHVYWYRQLPEEGLKFMVYLQKENIIDESGMPKERFSAEFPKEGPSILRIQQVVRGDSAAYFCASSPPAGPLDTQYFGPGTRLTVL.

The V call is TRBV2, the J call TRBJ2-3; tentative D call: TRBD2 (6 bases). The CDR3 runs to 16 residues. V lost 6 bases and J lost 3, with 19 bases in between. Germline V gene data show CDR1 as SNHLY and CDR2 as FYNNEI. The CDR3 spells CASRATGLQLTDTQYF. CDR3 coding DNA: TGTGCCAGCAGGGCCACGGGACTCCAGTTGACAGATACGCAGTATTTT.

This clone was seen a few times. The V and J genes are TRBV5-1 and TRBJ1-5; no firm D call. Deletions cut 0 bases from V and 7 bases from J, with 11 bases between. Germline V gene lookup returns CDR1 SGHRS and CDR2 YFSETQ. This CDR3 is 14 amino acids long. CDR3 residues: CASSLDGEIQPQHF. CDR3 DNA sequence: TGCGCCAGCAGCTTGGACGGCGAGATACAGCCCCAGCATTTT.

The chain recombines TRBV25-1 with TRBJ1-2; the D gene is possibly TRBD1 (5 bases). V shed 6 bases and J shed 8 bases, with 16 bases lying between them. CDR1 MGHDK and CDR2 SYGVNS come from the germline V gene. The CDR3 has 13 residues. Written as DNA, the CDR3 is TGTGCCAGCAGCAGACCAGGGTGGGCGGGCTACACCTTC. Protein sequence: CASSRPGWAGYTF.

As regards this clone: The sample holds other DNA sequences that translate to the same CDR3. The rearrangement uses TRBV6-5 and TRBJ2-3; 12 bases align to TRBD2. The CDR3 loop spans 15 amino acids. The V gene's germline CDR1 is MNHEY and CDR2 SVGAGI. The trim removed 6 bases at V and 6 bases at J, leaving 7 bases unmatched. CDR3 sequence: CASSYLAGGTDTQYF. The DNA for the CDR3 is TGTGCCAGCAGCTACCTAGCGGGGGGGACGGATACGCAGTATTTT.

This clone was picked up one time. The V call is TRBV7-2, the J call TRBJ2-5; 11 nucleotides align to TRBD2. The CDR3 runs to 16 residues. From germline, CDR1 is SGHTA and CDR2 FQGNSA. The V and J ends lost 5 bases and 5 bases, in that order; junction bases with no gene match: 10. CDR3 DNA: TGTGCCAGCAGCCGGATGGGTAGCGGGGGGGAGGAGACCCAGTACTTC. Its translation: CASSRMGSGGEETQYF.

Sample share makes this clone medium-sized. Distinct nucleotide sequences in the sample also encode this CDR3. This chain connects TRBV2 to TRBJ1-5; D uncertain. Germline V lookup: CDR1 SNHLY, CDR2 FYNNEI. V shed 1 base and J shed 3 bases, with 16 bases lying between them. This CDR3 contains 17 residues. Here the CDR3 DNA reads TGTGCCAGCAGTGAAGGGGCTGTATCCCGGCACAATCAGCCCCAGCATTTT. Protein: CASSEGAVSRHNQPQHF.

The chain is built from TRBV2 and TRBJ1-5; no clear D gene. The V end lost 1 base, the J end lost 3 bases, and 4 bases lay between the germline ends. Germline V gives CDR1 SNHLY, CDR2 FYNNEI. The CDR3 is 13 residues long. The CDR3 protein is CASSEVFNQPQHF. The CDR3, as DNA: TGTGCCAGCAGTGAAGTATTCAATCAGCCCCAGCATTTT.

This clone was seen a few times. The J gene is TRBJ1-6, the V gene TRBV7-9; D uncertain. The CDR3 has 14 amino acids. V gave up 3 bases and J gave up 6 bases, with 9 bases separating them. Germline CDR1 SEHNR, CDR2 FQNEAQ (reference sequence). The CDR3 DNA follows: TGTGCCAGCAGCTTTTCCACGAGTAATTCACCCCTCCACTTT. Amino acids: CASSFSTSNSPLHF.

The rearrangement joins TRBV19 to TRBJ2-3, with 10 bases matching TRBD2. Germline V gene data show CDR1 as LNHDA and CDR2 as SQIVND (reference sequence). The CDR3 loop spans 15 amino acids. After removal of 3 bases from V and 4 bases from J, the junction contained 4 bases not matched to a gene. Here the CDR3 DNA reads TGTGCCAGTAGTATCATAGCGGGAGGTGCAGATACGCAGTATTTT. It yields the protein CASSIIAGGADTQYF.

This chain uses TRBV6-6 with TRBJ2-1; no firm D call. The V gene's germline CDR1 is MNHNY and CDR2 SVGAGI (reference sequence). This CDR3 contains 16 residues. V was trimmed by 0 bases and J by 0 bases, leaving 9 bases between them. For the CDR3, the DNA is TGTGCCAGCAGTTACTCGGTCTATAGCTCCTACAATGAGCAGTTCTTC. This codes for CASSYSVYSSYNEQFF.

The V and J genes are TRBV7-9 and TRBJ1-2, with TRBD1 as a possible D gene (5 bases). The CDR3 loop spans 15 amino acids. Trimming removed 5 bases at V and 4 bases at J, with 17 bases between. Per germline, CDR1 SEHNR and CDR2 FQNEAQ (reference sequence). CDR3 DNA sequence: TGTGCCAGCAGCGCCCCTCCTCTCCAGGGCTATGGCTACACCTTC. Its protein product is CASSAPPLQGYGYTF.

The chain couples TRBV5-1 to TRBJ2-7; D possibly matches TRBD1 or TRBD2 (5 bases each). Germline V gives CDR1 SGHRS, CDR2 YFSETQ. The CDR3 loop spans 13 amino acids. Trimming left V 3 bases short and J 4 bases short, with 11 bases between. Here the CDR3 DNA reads TGCGCCAGCAGCTACGGGGCTTTTTACGAGCAGTACTTC. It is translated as CASSYGAFYEQYF.

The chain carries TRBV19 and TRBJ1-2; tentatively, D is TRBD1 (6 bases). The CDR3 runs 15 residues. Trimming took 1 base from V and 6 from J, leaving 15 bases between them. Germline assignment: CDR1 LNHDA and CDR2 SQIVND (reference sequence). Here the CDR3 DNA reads TGTGCCAGTAGTATAGTCCGCACAGGGTTTAATGGCTACACCTTC. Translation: CASSIVRTGFNGYTF.

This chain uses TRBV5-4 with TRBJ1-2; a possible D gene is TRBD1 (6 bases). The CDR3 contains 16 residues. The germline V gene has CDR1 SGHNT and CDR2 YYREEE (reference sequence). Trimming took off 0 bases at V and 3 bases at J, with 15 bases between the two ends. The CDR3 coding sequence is TGTGCCAGCAGCTTGGGGGGGGCAGGGGAACACTATGGCTACACCTTC. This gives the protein CASSLGGAGEHYGYTF.

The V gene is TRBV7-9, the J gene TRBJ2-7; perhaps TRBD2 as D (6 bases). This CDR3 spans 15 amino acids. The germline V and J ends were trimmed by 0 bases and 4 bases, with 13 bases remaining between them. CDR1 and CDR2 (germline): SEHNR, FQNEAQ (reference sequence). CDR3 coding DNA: TGTGCCAGCAGCTTAGCGGGAGGATGGTCTTACGAGCAGTACTTC. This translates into CASSLAGGWSYEQYF.

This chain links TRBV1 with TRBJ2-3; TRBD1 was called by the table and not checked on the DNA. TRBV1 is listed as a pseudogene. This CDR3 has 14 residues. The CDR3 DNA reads TGCACCAGCAGCTCACAGGGGGGCACAGATACGCAGTATTTT. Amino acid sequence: CTSSSQGGTDTQYF.

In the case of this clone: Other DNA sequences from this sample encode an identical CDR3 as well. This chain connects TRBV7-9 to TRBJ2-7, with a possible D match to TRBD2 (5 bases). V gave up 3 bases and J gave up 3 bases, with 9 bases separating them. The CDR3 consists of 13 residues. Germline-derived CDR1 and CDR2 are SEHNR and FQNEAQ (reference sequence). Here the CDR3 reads CASSLAGSYEQYF. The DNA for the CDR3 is TGTGCCAGCAGCTTGGCGGGTAGCTACGAGCAGTACTTC.

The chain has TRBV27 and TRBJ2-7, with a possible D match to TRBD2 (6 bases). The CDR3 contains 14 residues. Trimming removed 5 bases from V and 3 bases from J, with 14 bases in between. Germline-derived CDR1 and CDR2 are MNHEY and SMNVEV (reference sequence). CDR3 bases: TGTGCCAGCAGTCCGTCAGCGGGCGGCTACGAGCAGTACTTC. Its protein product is CASSPSAGGYEQYF.

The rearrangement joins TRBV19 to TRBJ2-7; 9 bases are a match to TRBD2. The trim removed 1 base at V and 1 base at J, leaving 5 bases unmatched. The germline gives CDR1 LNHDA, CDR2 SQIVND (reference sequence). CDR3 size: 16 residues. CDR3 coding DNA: TGTGCCAGTAGTATAGTCGCAGCGGGGGGTTCCTACGAGCAGTACTTC. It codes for CASSIVAAGGSYEQYF.

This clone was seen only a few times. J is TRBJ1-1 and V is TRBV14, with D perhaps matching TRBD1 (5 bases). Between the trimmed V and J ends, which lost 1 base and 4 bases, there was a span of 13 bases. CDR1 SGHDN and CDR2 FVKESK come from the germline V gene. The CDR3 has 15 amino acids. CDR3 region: CASSQVAGGSTEAFF. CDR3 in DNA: TGTGCCAGCAGCCAAGTAGCGGGGGGATCCACTGAAGCTTTCTTT.

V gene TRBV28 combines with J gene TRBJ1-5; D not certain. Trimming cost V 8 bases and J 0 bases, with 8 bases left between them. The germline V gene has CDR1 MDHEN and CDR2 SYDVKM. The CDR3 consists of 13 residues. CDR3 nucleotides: TGTGCCAGCGCGTTTGATAGCAATCAGCCCCAGCATTTT. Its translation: CASAFDSNQPQHF.

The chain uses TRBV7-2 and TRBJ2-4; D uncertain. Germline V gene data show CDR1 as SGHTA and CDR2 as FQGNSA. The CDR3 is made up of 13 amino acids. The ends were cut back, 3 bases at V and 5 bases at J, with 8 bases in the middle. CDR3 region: CASSFFGENIQYF. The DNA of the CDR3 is TGTGCCAGCAGCTTTTTCGGAGAAAACATTCAGTACTTC. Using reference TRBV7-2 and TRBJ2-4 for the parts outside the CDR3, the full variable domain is GAGVSQSPSNKVTEKGKDVELRCDPISGHTALYWYRQSLGQGLEFLIYFQGNSAPDKSGLPSDRFSAERTGGSVSTLTIQRTQQEDSAVYLCASSFFGENIQYFGAGTRLSVL.

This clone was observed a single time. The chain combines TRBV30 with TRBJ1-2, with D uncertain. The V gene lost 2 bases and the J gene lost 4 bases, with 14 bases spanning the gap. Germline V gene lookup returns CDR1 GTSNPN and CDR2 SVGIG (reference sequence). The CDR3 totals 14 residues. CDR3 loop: CAWSSTGAGYGYTF. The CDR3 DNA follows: TGTGCCTGGAGTTCCACGGGAGCTGGCTATGGCTACACCTTC.

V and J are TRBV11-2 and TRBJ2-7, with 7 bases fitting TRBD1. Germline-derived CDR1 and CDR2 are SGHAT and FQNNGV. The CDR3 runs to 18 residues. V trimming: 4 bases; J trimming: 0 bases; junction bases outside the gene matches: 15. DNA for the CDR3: TGTGCCAGCAGCTCCCCTGGAAGGACAGGAGTTAACTCCTACGAGCAGTACTTC. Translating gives CASSSPGRTGVNSYEQYF.

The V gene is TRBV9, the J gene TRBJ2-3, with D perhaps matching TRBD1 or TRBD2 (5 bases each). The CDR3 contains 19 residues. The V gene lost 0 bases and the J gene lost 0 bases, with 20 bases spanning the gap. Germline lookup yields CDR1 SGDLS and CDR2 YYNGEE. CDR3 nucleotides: TGTGCCAGCAGCGTAGATGGGACGGTGAATCCGGCTAGCACAGATACGCAGTATTTT. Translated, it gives CASSVDGTVNPASTDTQYF.

CDR3 in DNA: TGTGCCAACAACACTCGCCCTGAAGCTTTCTTT. Translated, it gives CANNTRPEAFF. The chain links TRBV9 to TRBJ1-1; D gene ambiguous. Per the germline V gene, CDR1 is SGDLS and CDR2 is YYNGEE. Trimming stripped 9 bases from V and 6 bases from J, with 12 bases between. This CDR3 is built from 11 residues.